The 31 T cell receptor beta chains listed next were all sequenced from one sample in a study of cytomegalovirus exposure and HLA in healthy donors. Researchers ran the PCR with 60 Vbeta and 13 Jbeta primers. Produced via immunoSEQ multiplex PCR; TCRdb's table is partial and in-frame only. The table has about 130,000 clones, 70% to 90% seen once; the top ten hold approximately 1.7%. Sequencing was performed on PBMCs. The receptors were gathered from a boy between 10 and 17 years old in good health and CMV-seronegative.

This chain joins TRBV4-1 and TRBJ2-1; a possible D gene is TRBD2 (5 bases). V was cut by 3 bases and J by 7 bases, with 13 bases left in between. CDR1 and CDR2 (germline): MGHRA, YSYEKL. The CDR3 spans 14 residues. DNA of the CDR3: TGCGCCAGCAGCCAGACTAACCAACCTAATGAGCAGTTCTTC. Protein: CASSQTNQPNEQFF.

The chain is built from TRBV10-3 and TRBJ2-7; 9 positions match TRBD2. With 6 bases clipped from V and 5 bases from J, the junction kept 14 bases outside the gene matches. Germline V gene sequence: CDR1 ENHRY, CDR2 SYGVKD. There are 16 residues in the CDR3. The CDR3 DNA reads TGTGCCATCAGCATTAGCGGGAGCCTTCTAGGGGACGAGCAGTACTTC. Translated: CAISISGSLLGDEQYF.

This chain uses TRBV7-2 with TRBJ2-5; D not certain. Trimming removed 4 bases at V and 8 bases at J, with 14 bases between. Germline CDR1 reads SGHTA; CDR2 reads FQGNSA. The CDR3 is 13 residues long. The CDR3 sequence is CASSSPMRITQYF. CDR3 DNA: TGTGCCAGCAGCTCACCTATGCGGATAACCCAGTACTTC.

The rearrangement links TRBV5-4 to TRBJ2-2; no clear D. V shed 2 bases and J shed 6 bases, with 8 bases lying between them. Germline-derived CDR1 and CDR2 are SGHNT and YYREEE (reference sequence). This CDR3 comprises 13 residues. CDR3 sequence reads: CASSLFLSGELFF. The CDR3, as DNA: TGTGCCAGCAGCTTATTCCTTTCCGGGGAGCTGTTTTTT.

The rearrangement uses TRBV27 and TRBJ2-1; TRBD2 matches 7 bases. This CDR3 is built from 17 residues. The ends lost 5 bases at V and 0 bases at J; junction bases unmatched: 10. Germline CDR1 is MNHEY and CDR2 is SMNVEV (reference sequence). CDR3 DNA: TGTGCCAGCAGTAGTCAGGGACTACAAGTCTCCTACAATGAGCAGTTCTTC. This codes for CASSSQGLQVSYNEQFF.

The chain employs TRBV6-5 and TRBJ1-1; D remains unclear. Germline V gives CDR1 MNHEY, CDR2 SVGAGI. The CDR3 runs 9 residues. DNA for the CDR3: TGTGGTCAGAACACTGAAGCTTTCTTT. Translation gives CGQNTEAFF.

This sequence joins TRBV7-9 and TRBJ2-7, with D perhaps matching TRBD2 (6 bases). V lost 3 bases and J lost 6, with 12 bases in between. Germline V lookup: CDR1 SEHNR, CDR2 FQNEAQ (reference sequence). CDR3 size: 13 residues. The CDR3 bases are TGTGCCAGCAGCTTGGGAAGGGACTCCGAGCAGTACTTC. Translated, it gives CASSLGRDSEQYF.

The chain uses TRBV7-3 and TRBJ2-1; D call uncertain. Germline assignment: CDR1 SGHTA and CDR2 FQGTGA. Trimming stripped 5 bases from V and 0 bases from J, with 11 bases between. The CDR3 has 15 residues. The CDR3 DNA follows: TGTGCCAGCAGCCCGTACAGTAGCTCCTACAATGAGCAGTTCTTC. It codes for CASSPYSSSYNEQFF.

V usage is TRBV7-2 and J usage is TRBJ2-7, with TRBD2 as a possible D gene (6 bases). Looked up from germline, CDR1 is SGHTA and CDR2 is FQGNSA. The V and J ends lost 0 bases and 2 bases respectively, with 8 bases between them. The CDR3 runs 14 residues. The CDR3 loop is CASSLASGAYEQYF. CDR3 nucleotides: TGTGCCAGCAGCTTAGCGTCGGGAGCCTACGAGCAGTACTTC.

CDR3 in DNA: TGTGCCAGCAGCTTAGCCCGCGGGCCTGCAGATACGCAGTATTTT. Protein sequence: CASSLARGPADTQYF. This sequence joins TRBV11-2 and TRBJ2-3, with D maybe TRBD2 (5 bases). Germline CDR1 reads SGHAT; CDR2 reads FQNNGV. V dropped 1 base and J dropped 4 bases, with 12 bases sitting between them. The CDR3 is 15 residues long.

In the case of this clone: A much larger clonotype is one base distant, so this may be a read error. Other DNA sequences of this sample code for an identical CDR3. The chain links TRBV5-6 to TRBJ1-1; no clear D gene. The germline V gene has CDR1 SGHDT and CDR2 YYEEEE. This CDR3 is built from 13 residues. Deletions cut 0 bases from V and 0 bases from J, with 3 bases between. CDR3 amino acids: CASSLGVNTEAFF. In nucleotides, the CDR3 is TGTGCCAGCAGCTTGGGAGTGAACACTGAAGCTTTCTTT.

J is TRBJ2-6 and V is TRBV7-9, with D tentatively TRBD2 (6 bases). With 8 bases removed from V and 0 bases from J, the gap between germline ends came to 14 bases. Germline V gene lookup returns CDR1 SEHNR and CDR2 FQNEAQ (reference sequence). CDR3 size: 16 residues. CDR3 in amino acids: CASDAGWGSGANVLTF. CDR3 in DNA: TGTGCCAGCGATGCGGGATGGGGCTCTGGGGCCAACGTCCTGACTTTC.

The chain uses TRBV9 and TRBJ2-1, with 8 bases fitting TRBD2. CDR3 length: 17 amino acids. Losses at the gene ends were 0 bases for V and 4 bases for J; bases not matched to a gene: 9. Germline V gene lookup returns CDR1 SGDLS and CDR2 YYNGEE. The CDR3 DNA is TGTGCCAGCAGCGTAGCTACAACTAGCGGCCAATACAATGAGCAGTTCTTC. Protein: CASSVATTSGQYNEQFF.

The rearrangement joins TRBV5-1 to TRBJ1-4, with 7 nucleotides matching TRBD1. CDR1 and CDR2 (germline): SGHRS, YFSETQ. V was pared by 4 bases and J by 5 bases, with 11 bases of the junction left unmatched. The CDR3 totals 16 residues. The CDR3 loop is CASSPGQETLNEKLFF. CDR3 sequence (DNA): TGCGCCAGCAGCCCTGGACAGGAGACTCTCAATGAAAAACTGTTTTTT.

The V and J genes are TRBV7-2 and TRBJ1-2, with no clear D. V lost 6 bases and J 9 bases, leaving 14 bases between the germline ends. The CDR3 runs 12 residues. In germline, CDR1 is SGHTA, CDR2 FQGNSA. CDR3 protein: CASRFETTSYTF. In DNA, the CDR3 is TGTGCCAGCAGGTTCGAGACAACAAGCTACACCTTC.

The chain's CDR3 is CASSGTGGSTAFF. For the CDR3, the DNA is TGTGCCAGCAGCGGGACAGGGGGGAGCACGGCTTTCTTT. V usage is TRBV25-1 and J usage is TRBJ1-1; 11 nucleotides line up with TRBD1. The CDR3 is 13 residues long. The V segment lost 6 bases and the J segment 11 bases; nucleotides outside the gene matches: 8. The germline V gene encodes CDR1 MGHDK and CDR2 SYGVNS.

The chain recombines TRBV2 with TRBJ1-2; D is uncertain. This CDR3 comprises 12 residues. CDR1 is SNHLY and CDR2 is FYNNEI in the germline V gene. The V end was cut by 3 bases, the J end by 6 bases, with 8 bases between. The CDR3 here is CASSEHSHGYTF. CDR3 nucleotide sequence: TGTGCCAGCAGTGAGCACAGCCATGGCTACACCTTC.

V usage is TRBV29-1 and J usage is TRBJ2-7; weak D call: TRBD1 (6 bases). V was cut by 4 bases and J by 5 bases, with 12 bases left in between. The CDR3 sequence is 12 residues long. Germline CDR1 is SQVTM and CDR2 is ANQGSEA. CDR3 DNA: TGCAGCGTTGTCCCACAGGGAAACGAGCAGTACTTC. The encoded protein is CSVVPQGNEQYF.

This clone appeared once. This rearrangement joins TRBV7-3 to TRBJ2-1; 9 nucleotides line up with TRBD2. The V and J ends lost 8 bases and 3 bases, in that order; junction bases with no gene match: 2. The germline V gene encodes CDR1 SGHTA and CDR2 FQGTGA. This CDR3 is built from 13 residues. The CDR3 DNA reads as TGTGCCAGCTCGCGGGGGGGCTACAATGAGCAGTTCTTC. It translates to CASSRGGYNEQFF.

The chain joins TRBV4-1 to TRBJ2-5, with D uncertain. Germline assignment: CDR1 MGHRA and CDR2 YSYEKL. Trimming removed 3 bases from V and 5 bases from J, with 4 bases in between. This CDR3 contains 11 residues. CDR3 nucleotides: TGCGCCAGCAGCCAGCGGGAGACCCAGTACTTC. This sequence encodes CASSQRETQYF.

The chain uses TRBV5-6 and TRBJ2-7, with D possibly matching TRBD1 (5 bases). The V and J ends lost 6 bases and 1 base respectively, with 17 bases between them. This CDR3 is built from 15 residues. Per germline, CDR1 SGHDT and CDR2 YYEEEE. Here the CDR3 reads CASKIWGSGSYEQYF. The CDR3 coding sequence is TGTGCCAGCAAGATTTGGGGTTCAGGGTCCTACGAGCAGTACTTC.

The CDR3 DNA sequence: TGTGCCAGCAGCAAGACAGGGCGTAACACTGAAGCTTTCTTT. Protein sequence: CASSKTGRNTEAFF. This chain joins TRBV2 and TRBJ1-1; TRBD1 matches 7 bases. The CDR3 length is 14 residues. The germline V gene encodes CDR1 SNHLY and CDR2 FYNNEI. The J segment lost 2 bases and the V segment lost 6 bases, leaving 6 bases of the junction unmatched.

As DNA, the CDR3 is TGTGCCAGCAGCTTGGGGACTAGCACAGATACGCAGTATTTT. Protein sequence: CASSLGTSTDTQYF. The chain carries TRBV7-3 and TRBJ2-3; D is perhaps TRBD2 (6 bases). Trimming took 3 bases from V and 0 from J, leaving 7 bases between them. The CDR3 covers 14 residues. The germline V gene encodes CDR1 SGHTA and CDR2 FQGTGA.

The chain carries TRBV5-6 and TRBJ1-5, with 7 positions matching TRBD1. Unmatched junction bases numbered 10, after V lost 2 bases and J lost 5 bases. Germline lookup yields CDR1 SGHDT and CDR2 YYEEEE. The CDR3 length is 16 residues. The CDR3 protein is CASSLTGEWSDQPQHF. As DNA, the CDR3 is TGTGCCAGCAGCTTAACAGGGGAGTGGTCCGATCAGCCCCAGCATTTT.

V and J are TRBV5-8 and TRBJ2-5; D remains unclear. CDR1 and CDR2 (germline): SGHTS, YDEGEE. This CDR3 region has 10 residues. Trimming pared 4 bases from V and 4 bases from J, leaving 2 bases between. In DNA form, the CDR3 reads TGTGCCAGCAGCCGAGAGACCCAGTACTTC. Translating gives CASSRETQYF.

This clone was detected a few times. This rearrangement joins TRBV5-1 to TRBJ1-1; D unresolved. Germline V gene sequence: CDR1 SGHRS, CDR2 YFSETQ. The V and J ends lost 4 bases and 4 bases respectively, with 14 bases between them. The CDR3 is 14 residues long. The chain's CDR3 is CASSPTGVLTEAFF. The DNA of the CDR3 is TGCGCCAGCAGCCCGACGGGTGTCCTCACTGAAGCTTTCTTT.

This clone was seen just once. This chain links TRBV27 with TRBJ1-1; TRBD1 matches 7 bases. The junction had 5 bases not matched to a gene; V was cut back by 6 bases and J by 4 bases. Germline assignment: CDR1 MNHEY and CDR2 SMNVEV (reference sequence). CDR3 length: 13 residues. CDR3 nucleotide sequence: TGTGCCAGCAGGTCGTCAGGGGGCACTGAAGCTTTCTTT. Protein product: CASRSSGGTEAFF.

This clone showed up just once. This chain connects TRBV19 to TRBJ2-7, with 7 nucleotides matching TRBD2. The J segment lost 5 bases and the V segment lost 6 bases, leaving 7 bases of the junction unmatched. There are 13 residues in the CDR3. Germline CDR1 is LNHDA and CDR2 is SQIVND (reference sequence). The CDR3 is CASRMGLADEQYF. For the CDR3, the DNA is TGTGCCAGTAGAATGGGGCTAGCGGACGAGCAGTACTTC.

The table lists this clone with a few counts. The rearrangement joins TRBV10-3 to TRBJ1-1; no reliable D call. The CDR3 extends over 13 amino acids. Germline loops: CDR1 ENHRY, CDR2 SYGVKD. V gave up 4 bases and J gave up 1 base, with 7 bases separating them. CDR3 residues: CAISAAGNTEAFF. The CDR3 coding sequence is TGTGCCATCAGTGCCGCCGGGAACACTGAAGCTTTCTTT.

V is TRBV7-6 and J is TRBJ1-3; D gene unclear. There are 15 residues in the CDR3. The germline V and J ends were trimmed by 1 base and 3 bases, with 10 bases remaining between them. Germline CDR1 is SGHVS and CDR2 is FNYEAQ. CDR3 protein: CASSLGRESGNTIYF. CDR3 DNA: TGTGCCAGCAGCTTAGGTCGGGAAAGTGGAAACACCATATATTTT.

This sequence joins TRBV14 and TRBJ2-7, with D maybe TRBD1 (6 bases). The CDR3 extends over 15 amino acids. Germline V CDR1 and CDR2: SGHDN, FVKESK. V was cut by 1 base and J by 5 bases, with 15 bases left in between. The CDR3 is CASSQVVAGEHEQYF. CDR3 bases: TGTGCCAGCAGCCAAGTGGTGGCAGGGGAACACGAGCAGTACTTC.